These T cell receptor beta chains were read from a single sample in a study of blood T cell repertoires in COVID-19. Only in-frame clones appear in the TCRdb table, and some are missing; sequencing was by immunoSEQ multiplex PCR. The sample comprises 200,000 or so clones, roughly three quarters of which are singletons, and 17% rests with the top ten. Sequencing was performed on peripheral blood. These receptor sequences come from a man aged 60 to 75 with active or convalescent COVID-19. Both conserved end residues are part of each CDR3. D genes are given only for firm matches. Clone size is stated in some rows and not others, as once, few, many or a class when expanded.

clone_size j_call d_call v_call cdr3_nt cdr3_aa
once TRBJ2-3 NA TRBV20-1 TGCAGTGTTCAGAGAGGAGATACGCAGTATTTT CSVQRGDTQYF
NA TRBJ2-1 NA TRBV13 TGTGCCAGCAGCTTAAGTCCCAGCGCCACGGATGAGCAGTTCTTC CASSLSPSATDEQFF
NA TRBJ2-2 TRBD2 TRBV19 TGTGCCAGTAGAGCCGGGACTAGGACGGCGGAGCTGTTTTTT CASRAGTRTAELFF
NA TRBJ1-1 NA TRBV28 TGTGCCAGCAAGAGGGTAACAGGGGAAGCTTTCTTT CASKRVTGEAFF
NA TRBJ2-3 NA TRBV24-1 TGTGCCACCAGTGATTTGAGTAGCTCCGCGGCGGGAGATACGCAGTATTTT CATSDLSSSAAGDTQYF
NA TRBJ1-1 NA TRBV29-1 TGCAGCGTTGAAGACAGGGTTTACACTGAAGCTTTCTTT CSVEDRVYTEAFF
few TRBJ2-1 TRBD2 TRBV28 TGTGCCAGCAGTCCCATGCTAGCGGGAGACGAGTTCTTC CASSPMLAGDEFF
once TRBJ2-3 TRBD1 TRBV27 TGTGCCAGCAGCCGCGGACAGGGTAGCACAGATACGCAGTATTTT CASSRGQGSTDTQYF
NA TRBJ2-3 TRBD2 TRBV12-3/TRBV12-4 TGTGCCAGCAGTTCGGGACTAGTTTATACGCAGTATTTT CASSSGLVYTQYF
few TRBJ1-4 NA TRBV11-2 TGTGCCAGCAGCTCCCACTCTAATGAAAAACTGTTTTTT CASSSHSNEKLFF
few TRBJ1-2 NA TRBV7-9 TGTGCCAGCAGCTTTGCAAAGCCAGGAGGCGGCTACACCTTC CASSFAKPGGGYTF
NA TRBJ1-3 NA TRBV7-9 TGTGCCAGCAGCTTTTCACAGGGAAACACCATATATTTT CASSFSQGNTIYF
NA TRBJ2-7 NA TRBV12-3/TRBV12-4 TGTGCCAGCAGTTTTTCTATCCTCGAGCAGTACTTC CASSFSILEQYF
NA TRBJ2-7 TRBD1 TRBV18 TGTGCCAGCTCACCAGGGACAGGGATAAACGAGCAGTACTTC CASSPGTGINEQYF
NA TRBJ2-7 NA TRBV5-5 TGTGCCAGCAGCTTGGTTACTCTCTACGAGCAGTACTTC CASSLVTLYEQYF
NA TRBJ1-1 NA TRBV11-3 TGTGCCAGCAGCCCCGGATGGGGGGCTGAAGCTTTCTTT CASSPGWGAEAFF
few TRBJ1-2 NA TRBV7-8 TGTGCCAGCAGGTCGACAGACACGACTGGCTACACCTTC CASRSTDTTGYTF
few TRBJ1-6 NA TRBV3-1/TRBV3-2 TGTGCCAGCAGCCAAGGAGGCAATTCACCCCTCCACTTT CASSQGGNSPLHF
NA TRBJ2-3 TRBD1 TRBV3-1/TRBV3-2 TGTGCCAGCAGCCATAGGACAGGGGGGACAGATACGCAGTATTTT CASSHRTGGTDTQYF
once TRBJ1-1 NA TRBV6-5 TGTGCCAGCAGTAAACGTACTGAGCCAAACACTGAAGCTTTCTTT CASSKRTEPNTEAFF
once TRBJ2-2 TRBD2 TRBV9 TGTGCCAGCAGTTTTTCACCTCTGACTAGCGGGAGTCGCACCGGGGAGCTGTTTTTT CASSFSPLTSGSRTGELFF
NA TRBJ2-5 TRBD1 TRBV2 TGTGCCAGCAAGGGGGCTGGAGAGACCCAGTACTTC CASKGAGETQYF